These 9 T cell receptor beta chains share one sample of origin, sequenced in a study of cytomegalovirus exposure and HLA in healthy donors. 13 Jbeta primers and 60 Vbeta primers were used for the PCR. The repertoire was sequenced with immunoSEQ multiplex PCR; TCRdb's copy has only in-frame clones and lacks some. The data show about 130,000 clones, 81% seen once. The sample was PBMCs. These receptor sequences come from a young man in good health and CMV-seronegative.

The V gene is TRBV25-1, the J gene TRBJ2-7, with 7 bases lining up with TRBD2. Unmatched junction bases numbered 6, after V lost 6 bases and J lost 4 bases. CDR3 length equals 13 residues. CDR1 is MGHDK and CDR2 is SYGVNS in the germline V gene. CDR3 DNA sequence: TGTGCCAGCAGGGGTGCGGGGGTATACGAGCAGTACTTC. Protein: CASRGAGVYEQYF.

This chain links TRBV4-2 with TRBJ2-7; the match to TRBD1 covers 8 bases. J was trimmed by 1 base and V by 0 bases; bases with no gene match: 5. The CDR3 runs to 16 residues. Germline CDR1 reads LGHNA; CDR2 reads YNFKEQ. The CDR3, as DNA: TGTGCCAGCAGCCAAGAGGGGACAGGTCAATCCTACGAGCAGTACTTC. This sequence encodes CASSQEGTGQSYEQYF.

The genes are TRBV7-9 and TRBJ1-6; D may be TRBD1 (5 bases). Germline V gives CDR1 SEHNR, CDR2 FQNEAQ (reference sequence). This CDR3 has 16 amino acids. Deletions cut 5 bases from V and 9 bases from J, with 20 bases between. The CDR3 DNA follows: TGTGCCAGCAGCCCAGGGTTTGGTGGAGCGGGTTCACCCCTCCACTTT. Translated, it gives CASSPGFGGAGSPLHF. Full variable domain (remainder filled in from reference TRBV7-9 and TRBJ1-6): DTGVSQNPRHKITKRGQNVTFRCDPISEHNRLYWYRQTLGQGPEFLTYFQNEAQLEKSRLLSDRFSAERPKGSFSTLEIQRTEQGDSAMYLCASSPGFGGAGSPLHFGNGTRLTVT.

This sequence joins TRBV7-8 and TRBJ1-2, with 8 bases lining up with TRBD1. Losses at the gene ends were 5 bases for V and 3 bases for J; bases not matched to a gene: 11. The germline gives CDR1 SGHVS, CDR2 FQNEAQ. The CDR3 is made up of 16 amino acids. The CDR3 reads CASSNPLATGDYGYTF. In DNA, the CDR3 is TGTGCCAGCAGCAATCCCCTCGCGACAGGGGACTATGGCTACACCTTC. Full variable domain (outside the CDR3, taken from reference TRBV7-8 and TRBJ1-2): GAGVSQSPRYKVAKRGQDVALRCDPISGHVSLFWYQQALGQGPEFLTYFQNEAQLDKSGLPSDRFFAERPEGSVSTLKIQRTQQEDSAVYLCASSNPLATGDYGYTFGSGTRLTVV.

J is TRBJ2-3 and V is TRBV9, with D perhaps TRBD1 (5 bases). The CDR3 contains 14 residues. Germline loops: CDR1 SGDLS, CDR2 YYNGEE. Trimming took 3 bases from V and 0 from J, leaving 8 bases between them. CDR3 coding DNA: TGTGCCAGCAGCGAGACAGCTAGCACAGATACGCAGTATTTT. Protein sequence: CASSETASTDTQYF.

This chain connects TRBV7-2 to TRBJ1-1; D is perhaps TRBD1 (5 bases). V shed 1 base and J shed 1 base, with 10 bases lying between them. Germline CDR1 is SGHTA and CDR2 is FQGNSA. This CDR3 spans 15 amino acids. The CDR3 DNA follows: TGTGCCAGCAGCTTAGACAGGAGACAGAACACTGAAGCTTTCTTT. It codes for CASSLDRRQNTEAFF.

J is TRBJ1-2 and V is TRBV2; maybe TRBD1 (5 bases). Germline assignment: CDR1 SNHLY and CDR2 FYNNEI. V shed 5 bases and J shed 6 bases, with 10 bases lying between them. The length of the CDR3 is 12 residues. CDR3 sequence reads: CASSLSDNGYTF. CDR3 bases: TGTGCCAGCAGTCTTTCGGACAATGGCTACACCTTC.

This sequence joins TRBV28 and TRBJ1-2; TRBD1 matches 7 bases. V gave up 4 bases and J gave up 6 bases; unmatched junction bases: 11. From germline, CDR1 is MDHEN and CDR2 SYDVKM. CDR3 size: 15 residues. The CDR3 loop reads CASSSRDRWAHGYTF. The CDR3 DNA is TGTGCCAGCAGTTCAAGGGACAGATGGGCGCATGGCTACACCTTC.

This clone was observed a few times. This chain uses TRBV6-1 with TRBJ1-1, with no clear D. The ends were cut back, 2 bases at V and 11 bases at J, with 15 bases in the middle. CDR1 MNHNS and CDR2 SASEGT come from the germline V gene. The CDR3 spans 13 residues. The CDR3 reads CASSEPNPSGAFF. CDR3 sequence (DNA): TGTGCCAGCAGTGAACCGAATCCCTCAGGCGCTTTCTTT.